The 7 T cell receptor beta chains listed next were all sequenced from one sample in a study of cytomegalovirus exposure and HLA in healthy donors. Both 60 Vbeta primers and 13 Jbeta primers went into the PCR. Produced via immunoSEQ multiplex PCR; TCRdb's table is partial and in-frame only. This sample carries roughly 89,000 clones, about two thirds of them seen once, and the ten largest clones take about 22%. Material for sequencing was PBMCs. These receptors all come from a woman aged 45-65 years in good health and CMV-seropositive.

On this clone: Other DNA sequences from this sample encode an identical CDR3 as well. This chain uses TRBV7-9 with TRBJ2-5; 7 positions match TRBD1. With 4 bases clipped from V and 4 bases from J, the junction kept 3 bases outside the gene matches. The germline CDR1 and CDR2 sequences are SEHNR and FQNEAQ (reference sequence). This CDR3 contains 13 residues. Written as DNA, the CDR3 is TGTGCCAGCAGCTCGACAGGGACAGAGACCCAGTACTTC. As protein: CASSSTGTETQYF.

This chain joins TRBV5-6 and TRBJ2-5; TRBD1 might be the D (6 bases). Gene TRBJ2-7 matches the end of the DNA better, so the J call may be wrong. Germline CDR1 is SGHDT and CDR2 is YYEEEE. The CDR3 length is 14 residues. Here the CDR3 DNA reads TGTGCCAGCAGCTGGGAGACAGGCTCCTACGAGCAGTACTTC. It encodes CASSWETGSYEQYF.

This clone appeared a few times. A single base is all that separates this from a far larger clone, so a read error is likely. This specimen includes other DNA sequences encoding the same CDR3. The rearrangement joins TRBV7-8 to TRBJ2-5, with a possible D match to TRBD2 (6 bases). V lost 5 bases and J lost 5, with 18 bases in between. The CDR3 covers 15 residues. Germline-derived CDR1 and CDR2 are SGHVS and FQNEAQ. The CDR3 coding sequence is TGTGCCAGCAGCCCCTCGGGGGACCCACGGGAGACCCAGTACTTC. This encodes CASSPSGDPRETQYF.

CDR3 loop: CASSLPQGIGTEAFF. The CDR3 nucleotides read TGTGCCAGCAGTTTACCACAGGGAATAGGCACTGAAGCTTTCTTT. This chain uses TRBV28 with TRBJ1-1, with D possibly matching TRBD1 (6 bases). This CDR3 is 15 amino acids long. Trimming cost V 2 bases and J 4 bases, with 14 bases left between them. CDR1 and CDR2 (germline): MDHEN, SYDVKM. The complete variable domain, with remaining parts taken from reference TRBV28 and TRBJ1-1, reads DVKVTQSSRYLVKRTGEKVFLECVQDMDHENMFWYRQDPGLGLRLIYFSYDVKMKEKGDIPEGYSVSREKKERFSLILESASTNQTSMYLCASSLPQGIGTEAFFGQGTRLTVV.

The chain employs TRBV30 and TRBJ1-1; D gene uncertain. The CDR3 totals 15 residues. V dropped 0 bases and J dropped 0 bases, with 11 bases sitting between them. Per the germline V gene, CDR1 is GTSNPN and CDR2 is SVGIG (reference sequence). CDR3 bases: TGTGCCTGGAGTGTTCTAGGTAACATGAACACTGAAGCTTTCTTT. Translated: CAWSVLGNMNTEAFF.

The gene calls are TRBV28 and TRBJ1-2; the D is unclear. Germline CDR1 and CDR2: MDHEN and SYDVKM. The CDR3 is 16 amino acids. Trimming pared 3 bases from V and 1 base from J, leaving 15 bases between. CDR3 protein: CASSFSGTSVNYGYTF. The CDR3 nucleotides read TGTGCCAGCAGTTTCAGTGGCACCTCCGTTAACTATGGCTACACCTTC.

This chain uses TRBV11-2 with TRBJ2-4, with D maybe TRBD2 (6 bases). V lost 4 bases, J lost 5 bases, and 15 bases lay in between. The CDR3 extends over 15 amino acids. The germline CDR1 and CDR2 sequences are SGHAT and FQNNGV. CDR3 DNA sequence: TGTGCCAGCAGCTCCCCCGGAGGGGCCCAAAACATTCAGTACTTC. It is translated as CASSSPGGAQNIQYF. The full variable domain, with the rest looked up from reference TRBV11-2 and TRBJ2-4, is EAGVAQSPRYKIIEKRQSVAFWCNPISGHATLYWYQQILGQGPKLLIQFQNNGVVDDSQLPKDRFSAERLKGVDSTLKIQPAKLEDSAVYLCASSSPGGAQNIQYFGAGTRLSVL.